Presented here are 17 T cell receptor beta chains from one specimen sequenced in a study of T cells in Graves' hyperthyroidism and ophthalmopathy. TCR beta CDR3 region amplification was performed from RNA transcripts. TCR CDR3 underwent first-round RT-PCR with the HTBI primer set. TCRdb redid the calling of the multiplex PCR reads with MiXCR, one entry per CDR3 protein. The data hold about 610,000 distinct CDR3 sequences, with about 15% observed a single time. The sequenced material came from blood. These receptors were taken from a woman between 35 and 50 years old with Graves' ophthalmopathy.

This clonotype was detected a few times. V gene TRBV5-1 combines with J gene TRBJ2-7; D is uncertain. The CDR3 covers 14 residues. CDR1 and CDR2 from the germline V gene are SGHRS and YFSETQ. Trimming took off 4 bases at V and 2 bases at J, with 13 bases between the two ends. The CDR3 sequence: CASSPDPPTYEQYF. DNA of the CDR3: TGCGCCAGCAGCCCCGACCCACCAACCTACGAGCAGTACTTC. Looking up the rest from reference TRBV5-1 and TRBJ2-7 gives the full variable domain: KAGVTQTPRYLIKTRGQQVTLSCSPISGHRSVSWYQQTPGQGLQFLFEYFSETQRNKGNFPGRFSGRQFSNSRSEMNVSTLELGDSALYLCASSPDPPTYEQYFGPGTRLTVT.

Ten or more counts support this clonotype. V is TRBV28 and J is TRBJ2-5, with TRBD1 matching over 8 bases. This CDR3 is 11 amino acids long. Germline V gene data show CDR1 as MDHEN and CDR2 as SYDVKM. V lost 10 bases to trimming and J lost 4 bases; unmatched junction nucleotides: 2. For the CDR3, the DNA is TGTGCCACCGGACAGGGAGAGACCCAGTACTTC. Its protein product is CATGQGETQYF.

Comments on this clonotype: A much larger clone is a single base away; this may be a read error. The V call is TRBV27, the J call TRBJ2-7, with no clear D. V was clipped by 2 bases and J by 3 bases, with 11 bases between them. CDR3 length: 14 amino acids. Germline CDR1 reads MNHEY; CDR2 reads SMNVEV (reference sequence). The CDR3 region is CASSLRRNFYEQYF. The CDR3 DNA reads as TGTGCCAGCAGTTTAAGGAGAAACTTCTACGAGCAGTACTTC.

This clonotype showed up many times. This chain uses TRBV15 with TRBJ1-2; no reliable D call. Trimming stripped 5 bases from V and 2 bases from J, with 9 bases between. The germline gives CDR1 LNHNV, CDR2 YYDKDF (reference sequence). CDR3 length equals 13 residues. The CDR3 DNA reads TGTGCCACCAGCGTCCAAGGGAACTATGGCTACACCTTC. Protein sequence: CATSVQGNYGYTF.

This rearrangement joins TRBV6-5 to TRBJ2-6; D gene uncertain. V shed 0 bases and J shed 0 bases, with 6 bases lying between them. Looked up from germline, CDR1 is MNHEY and CDR2 is SVGAGI. The CDR3 consists of 16 residues. CDR3 in DNA: TGTGCCAGCAGTTACTCCACCTTCTCTGGGGCCAACGTCCTGACTTTC. It specifies CASSYSTFSGANVLTF.

The chain is built from TRBV30 and TRBJ2-6; D not resolved. The germline CDR1 and CDR2 sequences are GTSNPN and SVGIG (reference sequence). This CDR3 is built from 13 residues. V lost 4 bases and J lost 2, with 6 bases in between. The CDR3 is CAWTAPGANVLTF. In DNA, the CDR3 is TGTGCCTGGACAGCTCCTGGGGCCAACGTCCTGACTTTC.

This clonotype was observed many times. The chain combines TRBV28 with TRBJ2-7; D ambiguous. The CDR3 length is 10 residues. Germline CDR1 MDHEN, CDR2 SYDVKM. Trimming stripped 8 bases from V and 7 bases from J, with 9 bases between. CDR3 sequence (DNA): TGTGCCAGCGGCTATGGAGAGCAGTACTTC. Its protein is CASGYGEQYF.

The chain carries TRBV30 and TRBJ1-1, with D tentatively TRBD1 (5 bases). V lost 5 bases and J 4 bases, leaving 17 bases between the germline ends. The CDR3 covers 14 residues. Germline V gene sequence: CDR1 GTSNPN, CDR2 SVGIG (reference sequence). CDR3 region: CAWEAGGSSTEAFF. CDR3 nucleotide sequence: TGTGCCTGGGAGGCGGGGGGATCCAGCACTGAAGCTTTCTTT.

This clonotype was recorded at least ten times. This chain joins TRBV11-2 and TRBJ2-5; D ambiguous. CDR3 size: 14 residues. Germline V gene sequence: CDR1 SGHAT, CDR2 FQNNGV. V lost 1 base, J lost 0 bases, and 6 bases lay in between. Here the CDR3 DNA reads TGTGCCAGCAGCTTAGTAGGTCACCAAGAGACCCAGTACTTC. It codes for CASSLVGHQETQYF.

The chain joins TRBV9 to TRBJ1-1; D not resolved. The CDR3 has 13 residues. V lost 3 bases to trimming and J lost 3 bases, with 9 bases between them. Germline V CDR1 and CDR2: SGDLS, YYNGEE. The CDR3, as DNA: TGTGCCAGCAGCGCCGGAACCTACACTGAAGCTTTCTTT. The encoded protein is CASSAGTYTEAFF. Drawing the rest from reference TRBV9 and TRBJ1-1, the complete variable domain is DSGVTQTPKHLITATGQRVTLRCSPRSGDLSVYWYQQSLDQGLQFLIQYYNGEERAKGNILERFSAQQFPDLHSELNLSSLELGDSALYFCASSAGTYTEAFFGQGTRLTVV.

The V gene is TRBV20-1, the J gene TRBJ2-2; D may be TRBD1 or TRBD2 (5 bases each). Deletions cut 3 bases from V and 4 bases from J, with 12 bases between. The CDR3 has 14 amino acids. Per the germline V gene, CDR1 is DFQATT and CDR2 is SNEGSKA (reference sequence). CDR3 residues: CSARSSGGTGELFF. CDR3 coding DNA: TGCAGTGCTAGGTCTAGTGGGGGCACCGGGGAGCTGTTTTTT.

This clonotype has ten or more counts. CDR3 region: CASSMSGYGNTIYF. Here the CDR3 DNA reads TGTGCCAGTAGTATGTCTGGATATGGAAACACCATATATTTT. The rearrangement links TRBV19 to TRBJ1-3; D unresolved. The germline V gene encodes CDR1 LNHDA and CDR2 SQIVND (reference sequence). The CDR3 is 14 residues long. The ends were cut back, 3 bases at V and 3 bases at J, with 9 bases in the middle.

This clonotype was picked up one time. J is TRBJ1-2 and V is TRBV6-2 or TRBV6-3; D is unresolved. The V gene lost 6 bases and the J gene lost 8 bases, with 10 bases spanning the gap. Per the germline V gene, CDR1 is MNHEY and CDR2 is SVGEGT. The CDR3 length is 11 residues. CDR3 in DNA: TGTGCCAGCAGCTCAACTTGGGGCTACACCTTC. The encoded protein is CASSSTWGYTF.

The rearrangement joins TRBV19 to TRBJ2-5, with 7 nucleotides matching TRBD2. The CDR3 is 15 amino acids. With V trimmed by 6 bases and J by 3 bases, 10 bases remained unmatched. In germline, CDR1 is LNHDA, CDR2 SQIVND (reference sequence). In DNA form, the CDR3 reads TGTGCCAGTAGCCTCCCGGGAGCGGGAAAAGAGACCCAGTACTTC. Protein product: CASSLPGAGKETQYF.

This chain joins TRBV10-2 and TRBJ1-5; D might be TRBD1 (5 bases). V lost 3 bases to trimming and J lost 0 bases, with 6 bases between them. Per germline, CDR1 WSHSY and CDR2 SAAADI. This CDR3 is built from 14 residues. The CDR3 nucleotides read TGCGCCAGCAGTGACAGGGCTAGCAATCAGCCCCAGCATTTT. It translates to CASSDRASNQPQHF.

This clonotype has ten or more counts. This chain joins TRBV10-3 and TRBJ2-5; 10 bases align to TRBD2. The CDR3 length is 16 residues. CDR1 and CDR2 from the germline V gene are ENHRY and SYGVKD. Germline trimming cut 5 bases from V and 0 bases from J; bases unmatched to any gene: 6. Written as DNA, the CDR3 is TGTGCCATCAGTAGAAAGGGACTAGCGTACCAAGAGACCCAGTACTTC. Its translation is CAISRKGLAYQETQYF.

At least ten counts were recorded for this clonotype. This sequence joins TRBV2 and TRBJ2-2; no clear D gene. Between the trimmed V and J ends, which lost 3 bases and 3 bases, there was a span of 8 bases. CDR1 SNHLY and CDR2 FYNNEI come from the germline V gene. The CDR3 runs to 14 residues. CDR3 DNA: TGTGCCAGCAGTGATGAAGAGGACACCGGGGAGCTGTTTTTT. Translating it yields CASSDEEDTGELFF.